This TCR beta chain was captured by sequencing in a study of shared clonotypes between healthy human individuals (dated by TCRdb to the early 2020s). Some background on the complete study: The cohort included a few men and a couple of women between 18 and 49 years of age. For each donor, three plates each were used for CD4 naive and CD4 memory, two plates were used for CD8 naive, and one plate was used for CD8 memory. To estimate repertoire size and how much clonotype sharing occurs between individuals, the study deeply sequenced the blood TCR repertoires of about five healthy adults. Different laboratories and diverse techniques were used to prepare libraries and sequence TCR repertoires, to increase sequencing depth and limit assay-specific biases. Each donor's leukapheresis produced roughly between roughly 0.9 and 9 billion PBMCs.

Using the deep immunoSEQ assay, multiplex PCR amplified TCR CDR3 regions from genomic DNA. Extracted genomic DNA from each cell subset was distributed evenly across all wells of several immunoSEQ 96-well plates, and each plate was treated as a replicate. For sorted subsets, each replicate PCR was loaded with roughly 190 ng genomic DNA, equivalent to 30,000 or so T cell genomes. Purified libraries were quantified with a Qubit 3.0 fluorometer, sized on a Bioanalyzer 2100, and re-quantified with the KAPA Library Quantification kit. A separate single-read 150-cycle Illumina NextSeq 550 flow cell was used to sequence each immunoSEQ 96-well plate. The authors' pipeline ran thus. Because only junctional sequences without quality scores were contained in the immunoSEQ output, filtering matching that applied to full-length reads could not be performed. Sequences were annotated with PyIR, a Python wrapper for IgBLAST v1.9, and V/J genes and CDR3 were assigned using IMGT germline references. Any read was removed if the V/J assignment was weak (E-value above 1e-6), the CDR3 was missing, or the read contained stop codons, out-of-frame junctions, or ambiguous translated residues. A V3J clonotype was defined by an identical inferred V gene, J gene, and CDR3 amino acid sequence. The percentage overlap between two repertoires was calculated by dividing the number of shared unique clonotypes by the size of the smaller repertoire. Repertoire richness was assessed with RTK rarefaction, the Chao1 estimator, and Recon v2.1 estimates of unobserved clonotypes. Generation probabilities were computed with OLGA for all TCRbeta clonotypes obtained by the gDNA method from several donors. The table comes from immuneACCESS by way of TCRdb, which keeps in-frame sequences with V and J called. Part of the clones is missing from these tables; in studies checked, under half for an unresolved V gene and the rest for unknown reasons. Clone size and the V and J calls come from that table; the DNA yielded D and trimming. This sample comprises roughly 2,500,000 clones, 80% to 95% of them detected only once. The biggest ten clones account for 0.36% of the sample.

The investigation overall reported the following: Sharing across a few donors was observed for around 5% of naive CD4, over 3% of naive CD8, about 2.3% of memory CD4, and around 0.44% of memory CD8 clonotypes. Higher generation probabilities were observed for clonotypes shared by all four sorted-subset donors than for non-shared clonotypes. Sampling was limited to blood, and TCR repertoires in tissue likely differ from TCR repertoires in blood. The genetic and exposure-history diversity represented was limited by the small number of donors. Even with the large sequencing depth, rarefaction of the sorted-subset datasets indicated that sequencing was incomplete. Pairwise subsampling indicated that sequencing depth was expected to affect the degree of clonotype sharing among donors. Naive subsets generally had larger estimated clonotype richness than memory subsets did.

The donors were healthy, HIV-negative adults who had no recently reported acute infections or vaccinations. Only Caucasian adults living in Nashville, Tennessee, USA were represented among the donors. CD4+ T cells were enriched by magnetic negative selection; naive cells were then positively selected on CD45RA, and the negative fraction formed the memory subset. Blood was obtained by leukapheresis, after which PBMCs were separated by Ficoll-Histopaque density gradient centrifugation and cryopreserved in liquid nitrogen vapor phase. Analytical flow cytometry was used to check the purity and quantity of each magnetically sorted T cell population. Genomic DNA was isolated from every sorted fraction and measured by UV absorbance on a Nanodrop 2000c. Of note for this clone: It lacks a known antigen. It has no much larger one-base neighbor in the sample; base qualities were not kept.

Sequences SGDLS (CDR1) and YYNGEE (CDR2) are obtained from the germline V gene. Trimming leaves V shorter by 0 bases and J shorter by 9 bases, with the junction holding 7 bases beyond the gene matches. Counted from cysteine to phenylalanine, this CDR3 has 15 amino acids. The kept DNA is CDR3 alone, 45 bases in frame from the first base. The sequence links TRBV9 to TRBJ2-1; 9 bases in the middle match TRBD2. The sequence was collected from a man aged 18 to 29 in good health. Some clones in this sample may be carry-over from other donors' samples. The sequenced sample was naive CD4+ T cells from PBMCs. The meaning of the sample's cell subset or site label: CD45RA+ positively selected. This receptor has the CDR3 CASSVAGTSPREQFF. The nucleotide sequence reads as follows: TGTGCCAGCAGCGTAGCTGGGACTAGCCCTCGTGAGCAGTTCTTC.